The 7 T cell receptor beta chains listed next were all sequenced from one sample in a study of CD8 T cells in Susac syndrome (dated by TCRdb to the late 2010s). Libraries were built with the immunoSEQ multiplex PCR assay. RNA was extracted with the RNeasy kit and about 0.5 to 1 ug was reverse transcribed using random hexamers. TCRdb ran its own pipeline on the public reads, namely fastp trimming at Q25 and MiXCR clone calling, and kept in-frame beta chains. When rows share a CDR3 protein, they turn into one entry using the most common DNA and genes. The sample yields 45,000 to 55,000 distinct CDR3 sequences; 93% were counted once. The top ten clonotypes cover almost 0.55% of the sample. Sample: CD8+ T cells from PBMCs. Receptor source: a human donor in good health.

This chain joins TRBV19 and TRBJ2-7; no reliable D call. This CDR3 is built from 13 residues. The germline V gene has CDR1 LNHDA and CDR2 SQIVND (reference sequence). V lost 3 bases, J lost 2 bases, and 8 bases lay in between. The CDR3 region is CASSIGETYEQYF. The CDR3 coding sequence is TGTGCCAGTAGTATTGGGGAAACCTACGAGCAGTACTTC.

This clonotype was seen only once. The V gene is TRBV28, the J gene TRBJ2-2; 8 bases line up with TRBD2. CDR3 length: 17 residues. Germline V CDR1 and CDR2: MDHEN, SYDVKM. Germline trimming cut 2 bases from V and 1 base from J; bases unmatched to any gene: 6. The CDR3 region has the DNA TGTGCCAGCAGTTTAGTACTAGCGGCAATGAACACCGGGGAGCTGTTTTTT. Protein sequence: CASSLVLAAMNTGELFF.

J is TRBJ1-2 and V is TRBV12-3 or TRBV12-4, with D tentatively TRBD1 (6 bases). V lost 8 bases and J 5 bases, leaving 15 bases between the germline ends. The CDR3 loop spans 13 amino acids. The CDR3 DNA follows: TGTGCCAGCTCTAGGGGGGGACATTATGGCTACACCTTC. Translation gives CASSRGGHYGYTF.

A few counts support this clonotype. The V gene is TRBV27, the J gene TRBJ2-7; unclear D gene. CDR1 and CDR2 from the germline V gene are MNHEY and SMNVEV (reference sequence). This CDR3 is built from 13 residues. V dropped 3 bases and J dropped 2 bases, with 8 bases sitting between them. CDR3 sequence reads: CASSFGLAYEQYF. The CDR3 nucleotides read TGTGCCAGCAGTTTTGGTCTAGCCTACGAGCAGTACTTC.

The chain carries TRBV2 and TRBJ1-5; D is undetermined. The CDR3 totals 13 residues. V dropped 1 base and J dropped 6 bases, with 7 bases sitting between them. In germline, CDR1 is SNHLY, CDR2 FYNNEI. The CDR3 DNA is TGTGCCAGCAGTGAAGGGGGAGGTCAGCCCCAGCATTTT. It yields the protein CASSEGGGQPQHF.

The chain combines TRBV29-1 with TRBJ2-7; TRBD1 might be the D (6 bases). Germline V CDR1 and CDR2: SQVTM, ANQGSEA. Trimming left V 1 base short and J 3 bases short, with 13 bases between. The CDR3 has 14 residues. The CDR3 sequence is CSVEGQGKIYEQYF. The CDR3 coding sequence is TGCAGCGTTGAAGGTCAGGGGAAGATCTACGAGCAGTACTTC.

V usage is TRBV28 and J usage is TRBJ1-2; D call uncertain. The CDR3 loop spans 14 amino acids. With 1 base removed from V and 9 bases from J, the gap between germline ends came to 15 bases. Germline V gene data show CDR1 as MDHEN and CDR2 as SYDVKM. CDR3 nucleotides: TGTGCCAGCAGTTTATCGGGCCAGCTCATAAGCTACACCTTC. The encoded protein is CASSLSGQLISYTF.